This paragraph covers one T cell receptor (beta chain) sequence. Some clones are missing from TCRdb's copy, which holds only in-frame ones; the method was immunoSEQ multiplex PCR. The top ten clones hold over 2% of a sample with 150,000 or so clones, about 90% of them seen once. These data belong to a study of control samples from healthy donors and cancer patients. Trimming took off 6 bases at V and 4 bases at J, with 4 bases between the two ends. Germline values: CDR1 SGHDN, CDR2 FVKESK. The CDR3 extends over 11 amino acids. The sequencing sample was made of blood. This TCR derives from a woman in her forties or fifties in good health. The gene calls are TRBV14 and TRBJ1-3; no firm D call. The CDR3 region is CASRYGNTIYF. In DNA form, the CDR3 reads TGTGCCAGCAGATACGGAAACACCATATATTTT.